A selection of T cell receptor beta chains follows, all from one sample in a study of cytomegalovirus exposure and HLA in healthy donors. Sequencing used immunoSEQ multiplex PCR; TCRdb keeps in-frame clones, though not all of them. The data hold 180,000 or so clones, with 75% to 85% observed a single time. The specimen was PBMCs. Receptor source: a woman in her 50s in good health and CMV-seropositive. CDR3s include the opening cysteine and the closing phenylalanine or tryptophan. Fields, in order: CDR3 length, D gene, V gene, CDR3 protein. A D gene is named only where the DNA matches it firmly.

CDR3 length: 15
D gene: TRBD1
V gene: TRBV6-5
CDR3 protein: CASRLTGGIGDTQYF

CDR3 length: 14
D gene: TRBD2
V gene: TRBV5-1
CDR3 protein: CASSPGLAEETQYF

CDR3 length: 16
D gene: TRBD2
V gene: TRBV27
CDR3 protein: CASAPSAGENTGELFF

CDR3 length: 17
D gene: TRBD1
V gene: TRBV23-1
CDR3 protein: CASSHETGGQVPDTQYF

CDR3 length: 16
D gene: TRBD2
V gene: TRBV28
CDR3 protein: CASGPPAGGDTGELFF

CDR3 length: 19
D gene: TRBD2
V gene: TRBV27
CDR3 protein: CASSLGPQLAGVSTDTQYF

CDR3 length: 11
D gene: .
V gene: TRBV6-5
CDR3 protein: CASSIQETQYF

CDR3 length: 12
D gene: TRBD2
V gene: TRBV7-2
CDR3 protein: CASSGEGETQYF

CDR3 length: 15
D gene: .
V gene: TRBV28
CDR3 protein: CASSSDTDSNQPQHF

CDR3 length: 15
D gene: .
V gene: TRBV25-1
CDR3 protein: CASSSNTGYSGELFF

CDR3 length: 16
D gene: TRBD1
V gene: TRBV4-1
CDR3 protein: CASSQEEVGTGYEQYF

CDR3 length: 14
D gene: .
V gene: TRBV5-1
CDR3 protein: CASSSMGGNQPQHF

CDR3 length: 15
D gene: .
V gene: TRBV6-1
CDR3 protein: CASSERSRVGTEAFF

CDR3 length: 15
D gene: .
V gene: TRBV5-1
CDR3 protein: CASSLGWAGNTEAFF

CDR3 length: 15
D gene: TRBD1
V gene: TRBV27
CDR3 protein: CASSLGAGGPYEQYF

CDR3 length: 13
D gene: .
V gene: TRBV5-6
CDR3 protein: CASSLDMNTEAFF

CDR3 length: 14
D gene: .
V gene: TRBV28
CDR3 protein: CASSLLARMHEQFF

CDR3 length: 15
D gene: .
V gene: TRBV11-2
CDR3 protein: CASSLDGRGTDTQYF

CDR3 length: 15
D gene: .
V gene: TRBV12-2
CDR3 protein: CASRGHGGGLAEQYF

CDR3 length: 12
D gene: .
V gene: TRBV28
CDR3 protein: CASSLNGLEAFF

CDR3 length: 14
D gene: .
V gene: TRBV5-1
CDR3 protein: CASSARGSPYEQYF

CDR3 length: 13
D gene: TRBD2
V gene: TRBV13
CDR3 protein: CASSRGGAYEQYF

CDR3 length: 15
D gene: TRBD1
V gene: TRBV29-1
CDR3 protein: CSVEPDRVSYNEQFF

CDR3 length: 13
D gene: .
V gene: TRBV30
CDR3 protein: CAWSSGIAQPQHF

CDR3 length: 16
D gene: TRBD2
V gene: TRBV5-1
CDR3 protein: CASSSGTSGGAGEQYF